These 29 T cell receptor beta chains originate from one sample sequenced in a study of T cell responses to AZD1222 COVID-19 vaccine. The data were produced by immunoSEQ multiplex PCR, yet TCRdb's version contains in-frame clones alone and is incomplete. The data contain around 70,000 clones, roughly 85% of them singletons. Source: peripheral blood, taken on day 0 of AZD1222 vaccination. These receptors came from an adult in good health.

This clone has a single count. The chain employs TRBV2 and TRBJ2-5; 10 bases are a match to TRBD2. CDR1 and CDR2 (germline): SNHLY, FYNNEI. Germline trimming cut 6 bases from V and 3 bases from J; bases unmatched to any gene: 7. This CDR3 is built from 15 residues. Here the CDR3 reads CASRLLAGLKETQYF. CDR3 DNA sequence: TGTGCCAGCAGATTACTAGCGGGACTAAAAGAGACCCAGTACTTC.

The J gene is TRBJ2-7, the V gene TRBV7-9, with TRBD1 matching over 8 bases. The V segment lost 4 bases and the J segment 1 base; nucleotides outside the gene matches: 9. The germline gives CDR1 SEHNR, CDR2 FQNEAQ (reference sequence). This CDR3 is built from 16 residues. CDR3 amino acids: CASSSPGQGLSYEQYF. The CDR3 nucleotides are TGTGCCAGCAGCTCGCCAGGACAGGGTCTATCCTACGAGCAGTACTTC.

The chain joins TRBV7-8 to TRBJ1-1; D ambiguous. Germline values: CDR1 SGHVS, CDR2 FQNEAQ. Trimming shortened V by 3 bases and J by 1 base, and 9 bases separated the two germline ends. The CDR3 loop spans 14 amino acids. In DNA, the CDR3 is TGTGCCAGCAGCTTGGACCCTCCGAACACTGAAGCTTTCTTT. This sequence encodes CASSLDPPNTEAFF.

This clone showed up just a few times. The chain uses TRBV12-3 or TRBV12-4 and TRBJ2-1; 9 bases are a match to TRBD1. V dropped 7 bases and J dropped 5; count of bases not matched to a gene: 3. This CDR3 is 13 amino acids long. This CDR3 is CASKRTGDNEQFF. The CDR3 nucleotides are TGTGCCAGCAAGAGGACAGGGGACAATGAGCAGTTCTTC.

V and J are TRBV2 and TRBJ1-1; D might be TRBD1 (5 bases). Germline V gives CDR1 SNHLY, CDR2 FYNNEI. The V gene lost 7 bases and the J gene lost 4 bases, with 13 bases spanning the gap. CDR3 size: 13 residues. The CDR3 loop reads CASTYTGVTEAFF. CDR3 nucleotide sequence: TGTGCCAGCACATACACGGGGGTCACTGAAGCTTTCTTT.

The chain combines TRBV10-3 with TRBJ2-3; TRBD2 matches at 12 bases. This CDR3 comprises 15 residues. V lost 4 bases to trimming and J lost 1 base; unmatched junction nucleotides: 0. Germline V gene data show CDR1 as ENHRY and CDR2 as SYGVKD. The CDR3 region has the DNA TGTGCCATCAGTGGGACTAGCGGGGGCACAGATACGCAGTATTTT. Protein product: CAISGTSGGTDTQYF.

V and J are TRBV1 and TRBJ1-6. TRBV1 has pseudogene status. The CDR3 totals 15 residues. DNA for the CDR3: TGCACCAGCCACGGGCGGGGCAATGGGAATTCACCCCTCCACTTT. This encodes CTSHGRGNGNSPLHF.

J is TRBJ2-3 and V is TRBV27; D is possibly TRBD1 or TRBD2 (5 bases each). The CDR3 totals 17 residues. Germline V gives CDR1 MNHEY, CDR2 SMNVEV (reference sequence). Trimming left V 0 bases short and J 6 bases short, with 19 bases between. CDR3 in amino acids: CASSLSVGVGGRDTQYF. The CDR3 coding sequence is TGTGCCAGCAGTTTATCGGTGGGGGTTGGGGGTCGGGATACGCAGTATTTT.

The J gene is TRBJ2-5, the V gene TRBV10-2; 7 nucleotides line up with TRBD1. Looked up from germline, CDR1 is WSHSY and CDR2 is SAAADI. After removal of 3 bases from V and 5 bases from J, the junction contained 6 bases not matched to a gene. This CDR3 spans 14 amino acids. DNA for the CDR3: TGCGCCAGCAGTGATGCCGGGACAGTTGAGACCCAGTACTTC. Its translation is CASSDAGTVETQYF.

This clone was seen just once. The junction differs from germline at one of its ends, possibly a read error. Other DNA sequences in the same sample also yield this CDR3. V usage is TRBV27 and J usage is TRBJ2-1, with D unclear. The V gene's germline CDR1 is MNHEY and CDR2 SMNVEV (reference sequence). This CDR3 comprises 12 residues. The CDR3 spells CASSLSSNEQFF. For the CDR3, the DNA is TGTGCCAGCAGTTTATCCTCCAATGAGCAGTTCTTC.

The CDR3 DNA reads as TGTGCCAGCCTCAACTGGGGCTCGGGTGAAAAACTGTTTTTT. Protein sequence: CASLNWGSGEKLFF. This chain connects TRBV19 to TRBJ1-4; possible D gene TRBD1, 5 bases. The CDR3 loop spans 14 amino acids. Looked up from germline, CDR1 is LNHDA and CDR2 is SQIVND (reference sequence). Trimming cost V 9 bases and J 7 bases, with 18 bases left between them.

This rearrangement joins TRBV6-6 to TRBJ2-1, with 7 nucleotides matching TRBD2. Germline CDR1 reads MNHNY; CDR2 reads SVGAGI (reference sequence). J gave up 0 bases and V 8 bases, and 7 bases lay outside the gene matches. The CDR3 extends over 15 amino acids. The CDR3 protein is CASLKGGSSYNEQFF. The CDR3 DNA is TGTGCCAGCTTAAAGGGCGGGAGCTCCTACAATGAGCAGTTCTTC.

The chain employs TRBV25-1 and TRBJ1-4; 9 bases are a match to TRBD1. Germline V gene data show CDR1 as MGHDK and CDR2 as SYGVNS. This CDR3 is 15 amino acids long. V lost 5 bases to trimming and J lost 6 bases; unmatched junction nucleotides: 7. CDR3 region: CASSFQTGGYEKLFF. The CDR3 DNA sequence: TGTGCCAGCAGTTTTCAGACAGGGGGTTATGAAAAACTGTTTTTT.

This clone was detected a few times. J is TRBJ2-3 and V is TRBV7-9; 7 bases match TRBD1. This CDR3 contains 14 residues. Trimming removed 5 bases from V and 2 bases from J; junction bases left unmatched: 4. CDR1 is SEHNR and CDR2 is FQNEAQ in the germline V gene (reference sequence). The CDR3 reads CASSAQGYTDTQYF. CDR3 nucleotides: TGTGCCAGCAGCGCACAGGGGTACACAGATACGCAGTATTTT.

DNA for the CDR3: TGCAGTGCTAGTAGGCTCAGGGGGCGATCGGGTCAGCCCCAGCATTTT. Amino acids: CSASRLRGRSGQPQHF. V is TRBV20-1 and J is TRBJ1-5, with 8 bases identical to TRBD1. The ends lost 3 bases at V and 6 bases at J; junction bases unmatched: 13. The length of the CDR3 is 16 residues. Germline CDR1 DFQATT, CDR2 SNEGSKA (reference sequence).

This CDR3 is CASSISGGSYEQYF. For the CDR3, the DNA is TGTGCCAGCAGTATTAGCGGGGGGTCCTACGAGCAGTACTTC. The V and J genes are TRBV6-5 and TRBJ2-7; 10 nucleotides agree with TRBD2. The CDR3 consists of 14 residues. Germline trimming cut 5 bases from V and 1 base from J; bases unmatched to any gene: 2. Germline CDR1 is MNHEY and CDR2 is SVGAGI.

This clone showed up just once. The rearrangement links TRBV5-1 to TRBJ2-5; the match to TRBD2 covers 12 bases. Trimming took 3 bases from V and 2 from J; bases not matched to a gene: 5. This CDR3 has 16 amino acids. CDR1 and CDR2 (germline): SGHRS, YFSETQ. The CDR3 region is CASSWGTSGPQETQYF. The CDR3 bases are TGCGCCAGCAGCTGGGGGACTAGCGGGCCACAAGAGACCCAGTACTTC. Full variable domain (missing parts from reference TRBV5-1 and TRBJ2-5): KAGVTQTPRYLIKTRGQQVTLSCSPISGHRSVSWYQQTPGQGLQFLFEYFSETQRNKGNFPGRFSGRQFSNSRSEMNVSTLELGDSALYLCASSWGTSGPQETQYFGPGTRLLVL.

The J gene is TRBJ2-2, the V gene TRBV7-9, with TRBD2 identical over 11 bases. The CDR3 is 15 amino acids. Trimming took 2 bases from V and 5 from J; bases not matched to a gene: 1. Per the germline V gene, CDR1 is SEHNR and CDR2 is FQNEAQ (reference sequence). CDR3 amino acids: CASSLLAGGTGELFF. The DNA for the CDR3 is TGTGCCAGCAGCTTACTAGCGGGGGGAACCGGGGAGCTGTTTTTT. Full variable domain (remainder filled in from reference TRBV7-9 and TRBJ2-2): DTGVSQNPRHKITKRGQNVTFRCDPISEHNRLYWYRQTLGQGPEFLTYFQNEAQLEKSRLLSDRFSAERPKGSFSTLEIQRTEQGDSAMYLCASSLLAGGTGELFFGEGSRLTVL.

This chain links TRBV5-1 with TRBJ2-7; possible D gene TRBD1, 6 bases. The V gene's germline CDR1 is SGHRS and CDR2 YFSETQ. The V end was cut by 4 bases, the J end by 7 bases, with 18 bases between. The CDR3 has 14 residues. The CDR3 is CASSPPGSGDEQYF. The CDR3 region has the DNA TGCGCCAGCAGCCCCCCCGGGTCAGGGGATGAGCAGTACTTC.

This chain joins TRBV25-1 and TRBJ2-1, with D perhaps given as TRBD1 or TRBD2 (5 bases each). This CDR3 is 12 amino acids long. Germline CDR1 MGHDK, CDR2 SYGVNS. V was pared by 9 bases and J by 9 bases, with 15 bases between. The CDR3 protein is CASNRFGTEQFF. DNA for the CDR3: TGTGCCAGTAACCGTTTCGGGACTGAGCAGTTCTTC.

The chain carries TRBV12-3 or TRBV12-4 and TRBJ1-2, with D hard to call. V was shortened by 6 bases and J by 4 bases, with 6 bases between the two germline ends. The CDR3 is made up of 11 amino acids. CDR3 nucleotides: TGTGCCAGCAGCGGAATCTATGGCTACACCTTC. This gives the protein CASSGIYGYTF.

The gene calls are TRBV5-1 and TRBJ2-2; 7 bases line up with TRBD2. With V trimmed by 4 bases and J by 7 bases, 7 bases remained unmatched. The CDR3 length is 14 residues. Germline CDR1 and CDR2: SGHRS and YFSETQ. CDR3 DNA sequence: TGCGCCAGCAGCAACGGGGGGAGCCACGGGGAGCTGTTTTTT. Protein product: CASSNGGSHGELFF.

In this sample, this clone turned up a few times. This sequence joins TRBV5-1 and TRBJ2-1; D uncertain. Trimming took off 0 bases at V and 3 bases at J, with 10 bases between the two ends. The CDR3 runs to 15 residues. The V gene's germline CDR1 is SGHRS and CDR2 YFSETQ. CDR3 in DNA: TGCGCCAGCAGCTTGGGCGCTGCCGACTACAATGAGCAGTTCTTC. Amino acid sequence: CASSLGAADYNEQFF.

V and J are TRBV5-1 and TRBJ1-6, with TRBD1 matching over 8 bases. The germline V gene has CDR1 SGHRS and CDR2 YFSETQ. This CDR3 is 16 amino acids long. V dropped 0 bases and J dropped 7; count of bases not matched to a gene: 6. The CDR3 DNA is TGCGCCAGCAGCTTGGAAGGACAGGGATTAAATTCACCCCTCCACTTT. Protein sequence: CASSLEGQGLNSPLHF.

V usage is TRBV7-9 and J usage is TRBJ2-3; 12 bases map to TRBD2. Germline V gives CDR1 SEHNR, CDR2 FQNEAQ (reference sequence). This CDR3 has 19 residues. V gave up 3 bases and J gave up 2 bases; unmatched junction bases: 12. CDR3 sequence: CASSLVASGGASFTDTQYF. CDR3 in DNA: TGTGCCAGCAGCTTGGTGGCTAGCGGGGGGGCTTCCTTCACAGATACGCAGTATTTT.

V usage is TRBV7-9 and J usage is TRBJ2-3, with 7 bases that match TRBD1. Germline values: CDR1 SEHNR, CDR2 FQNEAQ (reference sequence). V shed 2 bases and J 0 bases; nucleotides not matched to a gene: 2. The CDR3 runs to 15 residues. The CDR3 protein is CASSLQGQSTDTQYF. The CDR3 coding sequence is TGTGCCAGCAGCTTACAGGGACAGAGCACAGATACGCAGTATTTT.

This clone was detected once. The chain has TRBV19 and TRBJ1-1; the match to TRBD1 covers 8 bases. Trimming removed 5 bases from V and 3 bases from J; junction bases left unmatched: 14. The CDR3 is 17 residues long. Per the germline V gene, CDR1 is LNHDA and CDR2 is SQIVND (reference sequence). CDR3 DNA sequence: TGTGCCAGTAGTCCCTTCCATCAACAGGGGGGCTACACTGAAGCTTTCTTT. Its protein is CASSPFHQQGGYTEAFF.

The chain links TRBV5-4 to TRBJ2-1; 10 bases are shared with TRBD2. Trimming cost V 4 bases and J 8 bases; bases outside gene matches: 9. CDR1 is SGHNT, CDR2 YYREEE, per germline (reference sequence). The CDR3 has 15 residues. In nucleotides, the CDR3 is TGTGCCAGCAGCCTCTCGGCTAGCGGGAGTGATGAGCAGTTCTTC. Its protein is CASSLSASGSDEQFF.

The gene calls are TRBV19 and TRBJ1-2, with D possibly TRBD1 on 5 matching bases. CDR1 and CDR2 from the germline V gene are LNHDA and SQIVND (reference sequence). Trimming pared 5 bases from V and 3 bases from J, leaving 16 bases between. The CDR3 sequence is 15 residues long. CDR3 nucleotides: TGTGCCAGTAGTTCACCACCTCAGGGTGACTATGGCTACACCTTC. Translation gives CASSSPPQGDYGYTF.